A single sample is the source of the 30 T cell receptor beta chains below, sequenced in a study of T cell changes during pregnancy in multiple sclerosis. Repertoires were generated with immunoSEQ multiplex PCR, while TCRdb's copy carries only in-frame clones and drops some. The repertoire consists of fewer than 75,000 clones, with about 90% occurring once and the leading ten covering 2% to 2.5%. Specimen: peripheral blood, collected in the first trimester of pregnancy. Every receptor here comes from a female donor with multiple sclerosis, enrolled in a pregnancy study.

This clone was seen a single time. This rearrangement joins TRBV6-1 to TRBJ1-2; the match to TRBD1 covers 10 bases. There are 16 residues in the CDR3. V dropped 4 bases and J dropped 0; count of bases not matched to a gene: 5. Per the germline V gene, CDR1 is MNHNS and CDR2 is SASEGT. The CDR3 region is CASSGPDRGPNYGYTF. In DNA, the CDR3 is TGTGCCAGCAGTGGGCCAGACAGGGGGCCTAACTATGGCTACACCTTC.

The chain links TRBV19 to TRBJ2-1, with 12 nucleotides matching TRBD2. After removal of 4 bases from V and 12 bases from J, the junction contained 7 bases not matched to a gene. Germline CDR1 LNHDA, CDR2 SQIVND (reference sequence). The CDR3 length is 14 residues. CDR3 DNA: TGTGCCAGTAGTACCATAGGGACTAGCGGGTCGCAGTTCTTC. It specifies CASSTIGTSGSQFF.

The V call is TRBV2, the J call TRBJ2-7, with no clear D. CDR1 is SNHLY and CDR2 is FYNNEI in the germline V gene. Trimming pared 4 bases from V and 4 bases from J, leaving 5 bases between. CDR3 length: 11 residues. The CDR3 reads CASSARYEQYF. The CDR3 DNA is TGTGCCAGCAGTGCCAGATACGAGCAGTACTTC.

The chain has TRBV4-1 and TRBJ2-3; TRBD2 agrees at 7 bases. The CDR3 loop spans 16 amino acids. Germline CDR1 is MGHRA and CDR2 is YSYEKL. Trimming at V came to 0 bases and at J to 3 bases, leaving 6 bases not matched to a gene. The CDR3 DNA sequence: TGCGCCAGCAGCCAAGAGATGGGGGGGTGGACAGATACGCAGTATTTT. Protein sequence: CASSQEMGGWTDTQYF.

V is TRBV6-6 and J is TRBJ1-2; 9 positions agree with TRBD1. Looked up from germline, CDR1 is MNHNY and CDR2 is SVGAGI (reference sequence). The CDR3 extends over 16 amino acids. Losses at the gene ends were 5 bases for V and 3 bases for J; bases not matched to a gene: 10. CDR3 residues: CASSKNRDRDDYGYTF. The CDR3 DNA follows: TGTGCCAGCAGTAAAAACCGGGACAGGGACGACTATGGCTACACCTTC.

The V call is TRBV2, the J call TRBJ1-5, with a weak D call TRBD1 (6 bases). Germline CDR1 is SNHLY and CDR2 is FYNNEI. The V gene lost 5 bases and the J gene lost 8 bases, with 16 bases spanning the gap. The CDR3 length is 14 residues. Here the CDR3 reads CASSRQAPFEPQHF. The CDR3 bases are TGTGCCAGCAGTCGACAGGCCCCCTTCGAGCCCCAGCATTTT.

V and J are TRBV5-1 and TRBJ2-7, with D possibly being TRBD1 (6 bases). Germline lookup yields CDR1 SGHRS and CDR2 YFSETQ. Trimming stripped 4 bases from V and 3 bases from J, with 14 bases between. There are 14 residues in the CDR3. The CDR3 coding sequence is TGCGCCAGCAGCCCTACCGGGACACTCTACGAGCAGTACTTC. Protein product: CASSPTGTLYEQYF.

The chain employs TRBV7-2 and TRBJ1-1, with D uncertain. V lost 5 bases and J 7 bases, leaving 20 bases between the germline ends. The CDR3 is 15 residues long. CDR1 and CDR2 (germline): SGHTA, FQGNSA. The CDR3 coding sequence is TGTGCCAGCAGCCCCGATGGAAGGAGGTTTCTTGAAGCTTTCTTT. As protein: CASSPDGRRFLEAFF.

CDR3 sequence: CASSSTSTDTQYF. CDR3 DNA sequence: TGTGCCAGCTCATCCACTAGCACAGATACGCAGTATTTT. This chain connects TRBV18 to TRBJ2-3; D is uncertain. CDR3 size: 13 residues. The germline V and J ends were trimmed by 5 bases and 0 bases, with 6 bases remaining between them. Germline V gene sequence: CDR1 KGHSH, CDR2 LQKENI.

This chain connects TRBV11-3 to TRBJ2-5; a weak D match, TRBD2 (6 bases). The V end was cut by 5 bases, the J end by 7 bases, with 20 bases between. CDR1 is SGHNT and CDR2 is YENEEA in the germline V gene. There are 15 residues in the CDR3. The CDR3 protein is CASSPTRGQEGTQYF. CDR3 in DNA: TGTGCCAGCAGCCCTACTCGGGGCCAGGAGGGGACCCAGTACTTC. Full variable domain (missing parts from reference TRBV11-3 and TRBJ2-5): EAGVVQSPRYKIIEKKQPVAFWCNPISGHNTLYWYLQNLGQGPELLIRYENEEAVDDSQLPKDRFSAERLKGVDSTLKIQPAELGDSAVYLCASSPTRGQEGTQYFGPGTRLLVL.

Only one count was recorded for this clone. Here the CDR3 reads CASTQTSGVSTDTQYF. The CDR3 DNA sequence: TGTGCCAGCACTCAGACTAGCGGGGTTTCCACAGATACGCAGTATTTT. The chain joins TRBV2 to TRBJ2-3; 11 bases match TRBD2. Germline V gene lookup returns CDR1 SNHLY and CDR2 FYNNEI. Unmatched junction bases numbered 8, after V lost 7 bases and J lost 2 bases. This CDR3 spans 16 amino acids. The full variable domain, its missing parts supplied by reference TRBV2 and TRBJ2-3, is EPEVTQTPSHQVTQMGQEVILRCVPISNHLYFYWYRQILGQKVEFLVSFYNNEISEKSEIFDDQFSVERPDGSNFTLKIRSTKLEDSAMYFCASTQTSGVSTDTQYFGPGTRLTVL.

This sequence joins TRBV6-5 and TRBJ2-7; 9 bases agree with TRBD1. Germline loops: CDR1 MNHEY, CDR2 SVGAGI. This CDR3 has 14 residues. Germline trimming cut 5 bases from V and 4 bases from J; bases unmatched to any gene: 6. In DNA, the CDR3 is TGTGCCAGCAGTCCCAGACAGGGGGTTTACGAGCAGTACTTC. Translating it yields CASSPRQGVYEQYF.

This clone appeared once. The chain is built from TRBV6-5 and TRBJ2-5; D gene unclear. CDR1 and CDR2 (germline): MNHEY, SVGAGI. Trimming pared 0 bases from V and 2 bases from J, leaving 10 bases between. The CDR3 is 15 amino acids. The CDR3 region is CASSYSGLKQETQYF. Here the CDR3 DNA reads TGTGCCAGCAGTTACTCGGGCCTGAAACAAGAGACCCAGTACTTC.

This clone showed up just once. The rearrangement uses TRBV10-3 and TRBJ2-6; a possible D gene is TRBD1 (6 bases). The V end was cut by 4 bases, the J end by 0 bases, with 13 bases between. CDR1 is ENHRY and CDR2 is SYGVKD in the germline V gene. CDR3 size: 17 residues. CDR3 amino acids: CAISVLGQSSGANVLTF. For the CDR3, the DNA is TGTGCCATCAGTGTACTAGGACAGTCCTCTGGGGCCAACGTCCTGACTTTC.

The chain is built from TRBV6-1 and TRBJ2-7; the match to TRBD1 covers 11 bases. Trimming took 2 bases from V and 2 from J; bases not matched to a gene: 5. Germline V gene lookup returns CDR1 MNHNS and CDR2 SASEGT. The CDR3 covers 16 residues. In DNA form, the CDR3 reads TGTGCCAGCAGTGAATCCAGGGGACAGGGGGCCTACGAGCAGTACTTC. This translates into CASSESRGQGAYEQYF.

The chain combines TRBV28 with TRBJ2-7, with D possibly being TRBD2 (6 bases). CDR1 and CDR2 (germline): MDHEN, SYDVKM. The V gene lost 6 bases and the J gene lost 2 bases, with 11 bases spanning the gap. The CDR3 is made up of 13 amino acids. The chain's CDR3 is CASRNSGTYEQYF. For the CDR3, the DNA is TGTGCCAGCAGAAATAGCGGCACCTACGAGCAGTACTTC.

The CDR3 sequence: CAWSGDRYYGYTF. The DNA for the CDR3 is TGTGCCTGGAGTGGGGACAGATACTATGGCTACACCTTC. The chain employs TRBV30 and TRBJ1-2; 7 bases align to TRBD1. This CDR3 spans 13 amino acids. V lost 1 base to trimming and J lost 3 bases; unmatched junction nucleotides: 2. Germline CDR1 GTSNPN, CDR2 SVGIG (reference sequence). Combining the CDR3 with reference TRBV30 and TRBJ1-2 gives the whole variable domain SQTIHQWPATLVQPVGSPLSLECTVEGTSNPNLYWYRQAAGRGLQLLFYSVGIGQISSEVPQNLSASRPQDRQFILSSKKLLLSDSGFYLCAWSGDRYYGYTFGSGTRLTVV.

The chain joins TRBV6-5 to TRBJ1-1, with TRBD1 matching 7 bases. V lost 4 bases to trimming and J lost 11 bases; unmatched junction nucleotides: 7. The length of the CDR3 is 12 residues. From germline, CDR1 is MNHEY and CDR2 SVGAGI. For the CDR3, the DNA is TGTGCCAGCAGTTTACAGGGGTTGGATGCTTTCTTT. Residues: CASSLQGLDAFF.

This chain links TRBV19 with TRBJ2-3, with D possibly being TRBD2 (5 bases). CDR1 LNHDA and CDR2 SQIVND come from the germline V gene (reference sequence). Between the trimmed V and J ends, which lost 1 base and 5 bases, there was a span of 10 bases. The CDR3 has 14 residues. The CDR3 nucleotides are TGTGCCAGTAGTATAGGGGAGTCGAGAGATACGCAGTATTTT. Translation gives CASSIGESRDTQYF.

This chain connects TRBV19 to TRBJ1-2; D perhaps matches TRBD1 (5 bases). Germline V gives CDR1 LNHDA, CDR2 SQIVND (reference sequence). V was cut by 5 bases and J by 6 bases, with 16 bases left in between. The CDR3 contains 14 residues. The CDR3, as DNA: TGTGCCAGTAGTCGAGGGACTGAAAGCAATGGCTACACCTTC. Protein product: CASSRGTESNGYTF.

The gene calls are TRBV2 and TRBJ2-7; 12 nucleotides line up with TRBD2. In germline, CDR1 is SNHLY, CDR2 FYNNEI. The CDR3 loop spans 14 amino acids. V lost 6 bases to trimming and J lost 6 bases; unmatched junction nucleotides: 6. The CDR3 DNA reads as TGTGCCAGCAGCCAACTAGCGGGAGGCCCCGAGCAGTACTTC. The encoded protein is CASSQLAGGPEQYF.

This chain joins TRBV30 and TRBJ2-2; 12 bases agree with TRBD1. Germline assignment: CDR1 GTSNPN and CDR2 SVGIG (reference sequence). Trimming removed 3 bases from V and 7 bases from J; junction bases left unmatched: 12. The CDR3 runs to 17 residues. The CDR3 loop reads CAWSPSWGQGALGELFF. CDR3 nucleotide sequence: TGTGCCTGGAGCCCTAGTTGGGGACAGGGGGCCCTCGGGGAGCTGTTTTTT. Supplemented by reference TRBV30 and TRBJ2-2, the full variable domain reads SQTIHQWPATLVQPVGSPLSLECTVEGTSNPNLYWYRQAAGRGLQLLFYSVGIGQISSEVPQNLSASRPQDRQFILSSKKLLLSDSGFYLCAWSPSWGQGALGELFFGEGSRLTVL.

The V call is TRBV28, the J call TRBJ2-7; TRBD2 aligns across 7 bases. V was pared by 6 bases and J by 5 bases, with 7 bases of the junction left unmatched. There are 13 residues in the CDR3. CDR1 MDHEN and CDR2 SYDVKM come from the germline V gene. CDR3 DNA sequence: TGTGCCAGCAGAAGTCTAGCGGTGGACGAGCAGTACTTC. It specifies CASRSLAVDEQYF.

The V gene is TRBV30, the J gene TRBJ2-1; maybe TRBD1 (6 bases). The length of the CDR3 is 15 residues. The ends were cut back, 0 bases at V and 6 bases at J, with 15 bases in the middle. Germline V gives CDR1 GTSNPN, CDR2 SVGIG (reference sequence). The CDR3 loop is CAWSVQWGPLNEQFF. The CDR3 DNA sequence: TGTGCCTGGAGTGTACAATGGGGGCCTCTCAATGAGCAGTTCTTC.

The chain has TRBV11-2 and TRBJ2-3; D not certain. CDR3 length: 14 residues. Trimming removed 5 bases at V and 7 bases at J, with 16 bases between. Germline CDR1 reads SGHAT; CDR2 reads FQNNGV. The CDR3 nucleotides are TGTGCCAGCAGCACCTATAATACGCGGAATACGCAGTATTTT. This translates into CASSTYNTRNTQYF.

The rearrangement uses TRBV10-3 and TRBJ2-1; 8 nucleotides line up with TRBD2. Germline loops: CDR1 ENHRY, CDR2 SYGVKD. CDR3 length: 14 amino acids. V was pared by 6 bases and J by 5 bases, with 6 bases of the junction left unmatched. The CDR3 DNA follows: TGTGCCATCAGGGCGGGACTAGAACACAATGAGCAGTTCTTC. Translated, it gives CAIRAGLEHNEQFF.

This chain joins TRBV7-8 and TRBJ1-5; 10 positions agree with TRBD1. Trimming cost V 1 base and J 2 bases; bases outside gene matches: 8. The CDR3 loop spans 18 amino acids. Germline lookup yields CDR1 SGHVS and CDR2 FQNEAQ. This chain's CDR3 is CASSLGAGTGVGNQPQHF. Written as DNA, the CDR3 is TGTGCCAGCAGCTTAGGGGCCGGGACAGGGGTAGGCAATCAGCCCCAGCATTTT.

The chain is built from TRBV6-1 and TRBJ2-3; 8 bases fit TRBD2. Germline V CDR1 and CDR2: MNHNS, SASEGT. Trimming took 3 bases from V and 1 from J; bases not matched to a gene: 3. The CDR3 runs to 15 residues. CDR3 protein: CASSDLAGRTDTQYF. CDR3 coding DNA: TGTGCCAGCAGTGATCTAGCGGGCCGCACAGATACGCAGTATTTT.

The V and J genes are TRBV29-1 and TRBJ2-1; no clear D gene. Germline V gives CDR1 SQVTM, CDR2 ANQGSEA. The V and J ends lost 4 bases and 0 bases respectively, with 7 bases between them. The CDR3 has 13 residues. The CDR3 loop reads CSVVAYSYNEQFF. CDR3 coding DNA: TGCAGCGTTGTGGCATACTCCTACAATGAGCAGTTCTTC.

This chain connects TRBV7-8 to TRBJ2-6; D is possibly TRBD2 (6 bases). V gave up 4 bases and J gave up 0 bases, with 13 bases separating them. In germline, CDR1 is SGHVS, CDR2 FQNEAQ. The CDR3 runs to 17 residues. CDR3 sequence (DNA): TGTGCCAGCAGCTCTTTTGGAGGGAGCTCTGGGGCCAACGTCCTGACTTTC. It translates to CASSSFGGSSGANVLTF.